These 21 T cell receptor beta chains came from one sample sequenced in a study of CD8+CD57+ T cells in acquired aplastic anemia. Genomic DNA served as template for TCR beta VDJ and CDR3 profiling. From the reads, TCRdb called clonotypes with MiXCR, one entry per CDR3 protein. The table shows 90,000 to 150,000 distinct CDR3 sequences, with 58% occurring only once. The authors sequenced patients whose flow cytometry had shown CD8+CD57+ cell expansion. Source material: sorted CD4+, CD8+, or CD8+CD57+ T cells (not recorded which) from PBMCs. These receptor sequences come from a human donor with aplastic anemia.

This clonotype occurred many times. The V call is TRBV7-9, the J call TRBJ2-1; tentative D call: TRBD2 (5 bases). Trimming cost V 5 bases and J 8 bases, with 13 bases left between them. The CDR3 length is 13 residues. CDR1 SEHNR and CDR2 FQNEAQ come from the germline V gene (reference sequence). The CDR3 DNA reads as TGTGCCAGCAGCCCAGGACTGCCGGATGAGCAGTTCTTC. Protein sequence: CASSPGLPDEQFF.

The chain has TRBV5-1 and TRBJ2-7; D remains unclear. V lost 0 bases and J lost 3, with 7 bases in between. This CDR3 comprises 13 residues. Germline CDR1 reads SGHRS; CDR2 reads YFSETQ. The CDR3, as DNA: TGCGCCAGCAGCTTGGATTCAGGCTACGAGCAGTACTTC. This encodes CASSLDSGYEQYF.

The V and J genes are TRBV20-1 and TRBJ1-1, with unresolved D. The CDR3 covers 12 residues. Germline CDR1 reads DFQATT; CDR2 reads SNEGSKA (reference sequence). The V gene lost 4 bases and the J gene lost 4 bases, with 10 bases spanning the gap. CDR3 region: CSAKEGGTEAFF. The CDR3 DNA sequence: TGCAGTGCTAAGGAAGGTGGCACTGAAGCTTTCTTT.

The chain couples TRBV7-2 to TRBJ1-1; unclear D gene. V lost 5 bases to trimming and J lost 4 bases, with 17 bases between them. This CDR3 contains 15 residues. The V gene's germline CDR1 is SGHTA and CDR2 FQGNSA. CDR3 sequence reads: CASSPRLKGGTEAFF. CDR3 nucleotides: TGTGCCAGCAGCCCCCGTTTAAAGGGAGGCACTGAAGCTTTCTTT.

The V gene is TRBV28, the J gene TRBJ1-3; D is unresolved. CDR1 is MDHEN, CDR2 SYDVKM, per germline. CDR3 length equals 13 residues. V lost 3 bases, J lost 8 bases, and 11 bases lay in between. The CDR3 nucleotides are TGTGCCAGCAGTTTTGGGGTCTGGGACACCATATATTTT. It specifies CASSFGVWDTIYF.

This chain joins TRBV7-9 and TRBJ1-1; D unclear. The V and J ends lost 2 bases and 5 bases respectively, with 9 bases between them. In germline, CDR1 is SEHNR, CDR2 FQNEAQ (reference sequence). CDR3 size: 13 residues. The DNA for the CDR3 is TGTGCCAGCAGCTTATTTCTGCGGACTGAAGCTTTCTTT. This translates into CASSLFLRTEAFF.

This chain joins TRBV7-8 and TRBJ1-2, with D uncertain. The germline V gene has CDR1 SGHVS and CDR2 FQNEAQ. The V gene lost 6 bases and the J gene lost 4 bases, with 18 bases spanning the gap. The CDR3 has 15 residues. The CDR3 coding sequence is TGTGCCAGCAGTTTTAATCCCTACGGAAGCTATGGCTACACCTTC. This translates into CASSFNPYGSYGYTF.

V is TRBV29-1 and J is TRBJ2-1; possible D gene TRBD1, 6 bases. V shed 8 bases and J shed 8 bases, with 16 bases lying between them. Germline values: CDR1 SQVTM, CDR2 ANQGSEA. CDR3 length: 12 amino acids. The CDR3 DNA is TGCAGCCACATAGGGGGTTACGATGAGCAGTTCTTC. Translation: CSHIGGYDEQFF.

This sequence joins TRBV20-1 and TRBJ1-6, with a tentative D call TRBD1 (5 bases). V was shortened by 1 base and J by 7 bases, with 17 bases between the two germline ends. The CDR3 sequence is 16 residues long. Germline V lookup: CDR1 DFQATT, CDR2 SNEGSKA (reference sequence). The CDR3 here is CSARAPDIEGNSPLHF. CDR3 in DNA: TGCAGTGCTAGAGCCCCGGACATCGAAGGGAATTCACCCCTCCACTTT.

This clonotype was detected a few times. The chain joins TRBV7-8 to TRBJ2-3; 8 positions agree with TRBD2. The germline gives CDR1 SGHVS, CDR2 FQNEAQ. The CDR3 runs to 14 residues. With 4 bases clipped from V and 6 bases from J, the junction kept 6 bases outside the gene matches. CDR3 protein: CASSSSGSWDTQYF. CDR3 nucleotide sequence: TGTGCCAGCAGCTCGAGCGGGAGCTGGGATACGCAGTATTTT.

The V call is TRBV15, the J call TRBJ2-7, with D possibly TRBD2 on 6 matching bases. Germline V lookup: CDR1 LNHNV, CDR2 YYDKDF (reference sequence). Trimming took 0 bases from V and 0 from J, leaving 9 bases between them. This CDR3 is 15 amino acids long. The CDR3 spells CATSRDWDSSYEQYF. For the CDR3, the DNA is TGTGCCACCAGCAGAGATTGGGACTCCTCCTACGAGCAGTACTTC.

The J gene is TRBJ2-5, the V gene TRBV7-7; 7 bases line up with TRBD2. Losses at the gene ends were 8 bases for V and 5 bases for J; bases not matched to a gene: 8. CDR3 length: 13 residues. Germline V gene lookup returns CDR1 SSHAT and CDR2 FNYEAQ (reference sequence). This CDR3 reads CASATRGRETQYF. For the CDR3, the DNA is TGTGCCAGCGCGACGCGGGGGAGGGAGACCCAGTACTTC.

The rearrangement joins TRBV29-1 to TRBJ2-5; 8 nucleotides agree with TRBD1. Unmatched junction bases numbered 15, after V lost 4 bases and J lost 5 bases. In germline, CDR1 is SQVTM, CDR2 ANQGSEA. The CDR3 contains 16 residues. The DNA for the CDR3 is TGCAGCGTTGTAGCCAGGGGGCTAGGGGGTCGGGAGACCCAGTACTTC. Translation: CSVVARGLGGRETQYF.

The chain employs TRBV5-1 and TRBJ2-7; D remains unclear. The germline CDR1 and CDR2 sequences are SGHRS and YFSETQ. Trimming removed 0 bases at V and 5 bases at J, with 12 bases between. This CDR3 is built from 14 residues. The DNA for the CDR3 is TGCGCCAGCAGCTTGGGTGACACCCCCAACGAGCAGTACTTC. Translating it yields CASSLGDTPNEQYF.

The chain links TRBV19 to TRBJ1-1; D is unclear. The germline gives CDR1 LNHDA, CDR2 SQIVND (reference sequence). The CDR3 runs to 14 residues. The V end lost 1 base, the J end lost 5 bases, and 11 bases lay between the germline ends. In nucleotides, the CDR3 is TGTGCCAGTAGTATAGCTGCAACGACGACTGAAGCTTTCTTT. It is translated as CASSIAATTTEAFF.

V is TRBV14 and J is TRBJ2-3, with TRBD2 matching over 8 bases. Trimming at V came to 5 bases and at J to 6 bases, leaving 7 bases not matched to a gene. Germline CDR1 reads SGHDN; CDR2 reads FVKESK. The length of the CDR3 is 14 residues. The CDR3 nucleotides read TGTGCCAGCAGCGCGGGACTAGTAGGTGATACGCAGTATTTT. This gives the protein CASSAGLVGDTQYF.

This clonotype was counted only a few times. V and J are TRBV12-3 or TRBV12-4 and TRBJ1-2; D is possibly TRBD1 (6 bases). This CDR3 has 14 residues. Trimming cost V 5 bases and J 2 bases, with 12 bases left between them. The CDR3, as DNA: TGTGCCAGCAGTATCTACAGGGAGAACTATGGCTACACCTTC. This codes for CASSIYRENYGYTF.

The chain couples TRBV10-3 to TRBJ2-2; TRBD1 or TRBD2 may be the D gene (5 bases each). This CDR3 is 14 amino acids long. CDR1 is ENHRY and CDR2 is SYGVKD in the germline V gene. The CDR3: CVTHWGRNTGELFF. CDR3 coding DNA: TGTGTCACCCATTGGGGGAGGAACACCGGGGAGCTGTTTTTT.

The gene calls are TRBV20-1 and TRBJ2-1; possible D gene TRBD2, 5 bases. This CDR3 is built from 15 residues. CDR1 and CDR2 (germline): DFQATT, SNEGSKA (reference sequence). The V and J ends lost 0 bases and 1 base respectively, with 10 bases between them. As DNA, the CDR3 is TGCAGTGCTAGAGAGGCGGGTCGGTCCTACAATGAGCAGTTCTTC. Encoded protein: CSAREAGRSYNEQFF.

The table lists this clonotype with a few counts. The rearrangement links TRBV7-9 to TRBJ2-7, with D perhaps being TRBD1 or TRBD2 (5 bases each). The CDR3 totals 13 residues. CDR1 and CDR2 from the germline V gene are SEHNR and FQNEAQ (reference sequence). The V end lost 6 bases, the J end lost 4 bases, and 13 bases lay between the germline ends. In DNA form, the CDR3 reads TGTGCCAGCAGAGGGACGGGAACTTACGAGCAGTACTTC. It is translated as CASRGTGTYEQYF.

This chain joins TRBV2 and TRBJ2-2; D is ambiguous. The length of the CDR3 is 14 residues. In germline, CDR1 is SNHLY, CDR2 FYNNEI. The V end was cut by 4 bases, the J end by 0 bases, with 6 bases between. CDR3 loop: CASSGRSNTGELFF. Written as DNA, the CDR3 is TGTGCCAGCAGTGGCAGATCGAACACCGGGGAGCTGTTTTTT.